This T cell receptor (beta chain) was sequenced during a study of tumor-infiltrating lymphocytes in primary liver carcinoma. Study context: Patients diagnosed with primary liver carcinoma received treatment through surgical resection. Participating patients were men and women between 30 and 69 years old.

From around 520 ng of total RNA, TCR beta-specific cDNA was reverse-transcribed using a constant-region primer. It was through three nested multiplex PCR rounds of slightly modified ARM-PCR that TCR beta libraries arose. Both of the initial two PCR rounds ran for about 11 cycles and employed TRBV1-TRBV30 forward primers alongside a C-beta reverse primer. TCRdb processed the multiplex PCR reads anew with MiXCR; each CDR3 protein has one entry. The sample shows about 200,000 distinct CDR3 sequences, around 60% of them seen only once. From germline, CDR1 is GTSNPN and CDR2 SVGIG (reference sequence). The CDR3 runs to 14 residues. Study findings and constraints: Tumor region pairs overlapped more than did tumor-adjacent and tumor-blood pairs. The difference in top-250-clone fraction between tumors and blood was significant, favoring tumors (p = 0.039).

For this clonotype: Its antigen is currently unknown. At one end the junction does not follow the germline gene, possibly because of a read error.

Unsorted whole blood served as the source of blood RNA, and germline DNA was extracted as well. The TCR comes from a woman aged 55-70 years with primary liver carcinoma and hepatitis B virus infection. The sample taken for sequencing was peripheral blood. V is TRBV30 and J is TRBJ1-6; D unresolved. The CDR3 region is CAWKSSYYNSLLHF. CDR3 bases: TGTGCCTGGAAAAGCAGCTACTATAATTCACTCCTCCACTTT. Full variable domain (rest looked up from reference TRBV30 and TRBJ1-6): SQTIHQWPATLVQPVGSPLSLECTVEGTSNPNLYWYRQAAGRGLQLLFYSVGIGQISSEVPQNLSASRPQDRQFILSSKKLLLSDSGFYLCAWKSSYYNSLLHFGNGTRLTVT.